This record covers a single T cell receptor beta chain. These data originate in a study of blood T cell repertoires in COVID-19. Study information: Both acute and convalescent COVID-19 samples were obtained from the United States, Italy and Spain.

The V and J ends lost 7 bases and 6 bases respectively, with 18 bases between them. Germline V lookup: CDR1 LNHDA, CDR2 SQIVND (reference sequence). CDR3 length equals 14 residues. Authors' methods: Amplification of reference gene primers provided the estimated nucleated cell counts. TCRdb keeps only in-frame clones here, not all; method: immunoSEQ multiplex PCR. That table furnishes V, J and clone size, whereas the DNA furnished D and trimming. The profile shows around 99,000 clones, over 80% of them singletons. Sequencing was done on a sample of peripheral blood. The TCR sequence derives from a human donor in a cohort sampled during active COVID-19. The genes are TRBV19 and TRBJ1-2, with D perhaps matching TRBD1 (6 bases). CDR3 sequence: CASTWTATRNGYTF. CDR3 sequence (DNA): TGTGCCAGTACCTGGACAGCGACACGAAATGGCTACACCTTC.